This TCR beta chain derives from a study of control samples from healthy donors and cancer patients. This clone was seen just once. Some clones are missing from TCRdb's copy, which holds only in-frame ones; the method was immunoSEQ multiplex PCR. The sample consists of roughly 150,000 clones, roughly 93% of them appearing once. The clonotype originates from a man between 18 and 35 years old in good health. Sequencing was done on a sample of blood.

The CDR3 spells CASSLEGVGSPLHF. CDR3 bases: TGTGCCAGCAGTTTGGAAGGGGTAGGTTCACCCCTCCACTTT. This rearrangement joins TRBV7-9 to TRBJ1-6, with D perhaps TRBD1 (5 bases). Trimming left V 6 bases short and J 9 bases short, with 15 bases between. The CDR3 contains 14 residues. Germline V gives CDR1 SEHNR, CDR2 FQNEAQ (reference sequence).